This TCR beta chain was captured by sequencing in a study of regulatory T cells in long-lasting Graves disease. Study information: Duration of antithyroid drug therapy among newly diagnosed Graves' patients was under 3 months.

Construction of TCR beta libraries relied on iRepertoire HTBI primers and on Arm-PCR targeting CDR3 regions. Using its own MiXCR run on the multiplex PCR reads, TCRdb lists one record per CDR3 protein. There are roughly 560,000 distinct CDR3 sequences in the sample; 12% occur only once, and around 10% lies in the top ten. The time point was: newly diagnosed GD, antithyroid drugs for less than 3 months. After RNA was extracted from PBMCs, the TCR library was made from it. V was clipped by 4 bases and J by 3 bases; unmatched bases: 5. The CDR3 loop spans 16 amino acids. Germline V gene lookup returns CDR1 SGHNT and CDR2 YYREEE (reference sequence). In addition, the sample was reused for a study of T cells in Graves' hyperthyroidism and ophthalmopathy. That paper adds: The model identified upcoming ophthalmopathy a median approximately 6.4 months ahead of onset.

The TCR originated in a woman between 25 and 40 years old with Graves disease. The sequencing used peripheral blood mononuclear cells (PBMCs), collected at new diagnosis, from a patient treated with antithyroid drugs. J is TRBJ2-7 and V is TRBV5-4; TRBD2 agrees at 15 bases. This CDR3 is CASSPAGLAGGYEQYF. CDR3 nucleotide sequence: TGTGCCAGCAGCCCCGCGGGACTAGCGGGAGGCTACGAGCAGTACTTC.